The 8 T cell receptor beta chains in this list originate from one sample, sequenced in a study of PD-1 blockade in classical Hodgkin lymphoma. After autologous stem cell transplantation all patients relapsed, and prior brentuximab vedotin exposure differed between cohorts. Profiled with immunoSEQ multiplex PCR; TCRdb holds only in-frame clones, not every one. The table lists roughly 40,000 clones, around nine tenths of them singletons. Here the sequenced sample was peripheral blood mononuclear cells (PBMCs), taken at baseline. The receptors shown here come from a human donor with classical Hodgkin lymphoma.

The chain's CDR3 is CASRRDRVLYEQYF. CDR3 coding DNA: TGTGCCAGCAGGCGGGACAGAGTCCTCTACGAGCAGTACTTC. This rearrangement joins TRBV28 to TRBJ2-7, with D perhaps TRBD1 (7 bases). CDR1 is MDHEN and CDR2 is SYDVKM in the germline V gene. The CDR3 is 14 residues long. Between the trimmed V and J ends, which lost 6 bases and 3 bases, there was a span of 15 bases.

The DNA for the CDR3 is TGTGCCAGCAGCTTGGAAACAGGCGATGAAAAACTGTTTTTT. Its protein is CASSLETGDEKLFF. The rearrangement links TRBV5-5 to TRBJ1-4; perhaps TRBD1 as D (5 bases). The CDR3 covers 14 residues. V was clipped by 0 bases and J by 6 bases, with 9 bases between them. Germline CDR1 and CDR2: SGHKS and YYEKEE (reference sequence).

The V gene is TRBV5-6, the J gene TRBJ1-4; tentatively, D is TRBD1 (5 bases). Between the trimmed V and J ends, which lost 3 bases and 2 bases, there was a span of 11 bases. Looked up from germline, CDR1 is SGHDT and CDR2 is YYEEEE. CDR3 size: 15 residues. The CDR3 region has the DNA TGTGCCAGCAGCTCCTCAGGGTACACTAATGAAAAACTGTTTTTT. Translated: CASSSSGYTNEKLFF.

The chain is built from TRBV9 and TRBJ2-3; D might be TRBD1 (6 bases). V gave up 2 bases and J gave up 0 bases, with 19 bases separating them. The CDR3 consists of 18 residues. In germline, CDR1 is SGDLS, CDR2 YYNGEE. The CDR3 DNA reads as TGTGCCAGCAGCGTTCCGGACAGCCATGCGATCAGCACAGATACGCAGTATTTT. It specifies CASSVPDSHAISTDTQYF.

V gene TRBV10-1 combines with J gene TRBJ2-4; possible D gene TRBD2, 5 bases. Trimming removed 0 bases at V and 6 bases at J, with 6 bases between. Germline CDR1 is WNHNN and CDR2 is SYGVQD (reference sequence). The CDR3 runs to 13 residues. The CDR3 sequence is CASSESRVNIQYF. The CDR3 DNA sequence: TGCGCCAGCAGTGAGTCGCGGGTAAACATTCAGTACTTC.

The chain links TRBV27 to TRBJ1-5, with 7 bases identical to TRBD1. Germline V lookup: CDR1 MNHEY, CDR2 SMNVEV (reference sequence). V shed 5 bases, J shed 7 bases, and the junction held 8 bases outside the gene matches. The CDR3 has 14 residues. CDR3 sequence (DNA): TGTGCCAGCAGTCCAGGGGGAGGGTGGCAGCCCCAGCATTTT. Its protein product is CASSPGGGWQPQHF.

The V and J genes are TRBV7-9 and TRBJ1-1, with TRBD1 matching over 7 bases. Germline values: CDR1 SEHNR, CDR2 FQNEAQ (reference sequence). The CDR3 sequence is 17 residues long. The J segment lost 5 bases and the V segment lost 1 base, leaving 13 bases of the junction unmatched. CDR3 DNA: TGTGCCAGCAGCTTAGGGGCAGGGGGATCTAAGGAGACTGAAGCTTTCTTT. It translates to CASSLGAGGSKETEAFF.

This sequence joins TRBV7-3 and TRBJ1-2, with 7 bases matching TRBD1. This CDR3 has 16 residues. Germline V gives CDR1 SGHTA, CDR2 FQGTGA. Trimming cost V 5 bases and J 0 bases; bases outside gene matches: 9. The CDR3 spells CASSPTGAISNYGYTF. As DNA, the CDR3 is TGTGCCAGCAGCCCTACAGGGGCGATCTCTAACTATGGCTACACCTTC.